This T cell receptor (beta chain) emerged from a study of blood T cell repertoires in COVID-19. Background on the study: Whether acute or convalescent, the COVID-19 samples came from the United States, Italy and Spain.

This clone was detected once. Here immunoSEQ multiplex PCR was the method, and the copy in TCRdb shows in-frame clones only, minus some. The top ten clones hold under 6.5% of a sample with about 200,000 clones, approximately 79% of them seen once. The CDR3 length is 14 residues. Trimming removed 7 bases from V and 0 bases from J, with 11 bases in between. The germline V gene encodes CDR1 LNHDA and CDR2 SQIVND (reference sequence). V and J are TRBV19 and TRBJ2-3, with TRBD2 as a possible D gene (6 bases). This TCR derives from a woman aged 55-69 years with acute COVID-19. Sequencing input: PBMCs or T cells enriched from blood (not recorded which). CDR3 sequence: CASMAGSSTDTQYF. CDR3 nucleotides: TGTGCCAGTATGGCGGGATCCAGCACAGATACGCAGTATTTT.